The T cell receptor (beta chain) described here comes from a study of cytomegalovirus exposure and HLA in healthy donors. Background on the study: Within an early data release were around 80 million unique TCRs drawn from HLA-typed donors.

In regard to this clone: Its antigen is undetermined.

With 60 Vbeta and 13 Jbeta primers, the PCR was carried out. The protocol was immunoSEQ multiplex PCR, while the TCRdb copy is restricted to in-frame clones and leaves out a portion. The sample records more than 95,000 clones, about two thirds being singletons. The study's findings and limits: Upon later analysis, TCR association rates were observed to vary by HLA locus, being highest for DRB1 and lowest for HLA-C. In vitro, three CMV-associated chains proved specific for CMV antigens. HLA alleles showed associations with fewer than 20,000 TCR beta sequences in a later analysis, at a 0.05 false discovery rate.

CDR1 and CDR2 (germline): SNHLY, FYNNEI. Trimming left V 7 bases short and J 1 base short, with 10 bases between. CDR3 size: 13 residues. What was sequenced was PBMCs. This sequence joins TRBV2 and TRBJ1-1; maybe TRBD1 (5 bases). The sequence was obtained from a man aged 25-45 years in good health and CMV-seronegative. CDR3 nucleotide sequence: TGTGCCAGCACCAGGGACTCGAACACTGAAGCTTTCTTT. This gives the protein CASTRDSNTEAFF.